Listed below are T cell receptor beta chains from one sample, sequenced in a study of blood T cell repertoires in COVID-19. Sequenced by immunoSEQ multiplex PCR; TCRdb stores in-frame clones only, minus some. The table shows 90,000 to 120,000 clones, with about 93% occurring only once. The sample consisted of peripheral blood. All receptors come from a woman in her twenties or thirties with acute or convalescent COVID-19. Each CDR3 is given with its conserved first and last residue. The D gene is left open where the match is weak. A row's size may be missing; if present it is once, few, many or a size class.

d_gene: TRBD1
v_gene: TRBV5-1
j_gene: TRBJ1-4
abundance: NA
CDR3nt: TGCGCCAGCAGCTTAGGGGGCGATAATGAAAAACTGTTTTTT
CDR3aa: CASSLGGDNEKLFF

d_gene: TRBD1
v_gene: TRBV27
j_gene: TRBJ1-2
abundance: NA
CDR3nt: TGTGCCAGCAGTTTATCCCCACTAGTACAGGGGGCTAACTATGGCTACACCTTC
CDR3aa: CASSLSPLVQGANYGYTF

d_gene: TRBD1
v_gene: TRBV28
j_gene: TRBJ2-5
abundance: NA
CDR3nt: TGTGCCAGCAGTGACAGGGAACGAGAGACCCAGTACTTC
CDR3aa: CASSDRERETQYF

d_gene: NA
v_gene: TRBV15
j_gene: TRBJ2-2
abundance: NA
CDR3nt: TGTGCCACCAGTCCCCGGGACTGGACACTCGGGGCCGGGGAGCTGTTTTTT
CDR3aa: CATSPRDWTLGAGELFF

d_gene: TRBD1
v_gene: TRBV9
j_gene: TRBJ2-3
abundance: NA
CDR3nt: TGTGCCAGCAGCGGGACAGGGCTGGGCACAGATACGCAGTATTTT
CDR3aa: CASSGTGLGTDTQYF

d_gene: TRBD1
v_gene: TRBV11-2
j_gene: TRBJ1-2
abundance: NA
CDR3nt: TGTGCCAGCAGCTTAGCAGGGGGTGGTGGCTACACCTTC
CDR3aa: CASSLAGGGGYTF

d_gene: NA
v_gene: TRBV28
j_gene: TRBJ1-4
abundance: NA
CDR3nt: TGTGCCAGCAGTTCCCCGACAGGTGAAAAACTGTTTTTT
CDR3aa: CASSSPTGEKLFF

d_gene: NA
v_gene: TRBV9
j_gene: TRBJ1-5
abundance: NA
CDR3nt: TGTGCCAGCAGCGTAACCGGGGAGGAGGATCAGCCCCAGCATTTT
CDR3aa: CASSVTGEEDQPQHF

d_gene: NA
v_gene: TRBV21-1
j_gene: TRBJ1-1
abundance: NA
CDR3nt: TGTGCCAGCAGCAAAGCGCCAGACACTGAAGCTTTCTTT
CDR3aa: CASSKAPDTEAFF

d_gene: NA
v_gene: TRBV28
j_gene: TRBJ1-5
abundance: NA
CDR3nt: TGTGCCAGCAGAGGTTCAGGTTCCAATCAGCCCCAGCATTTT
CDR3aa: CASRGSGSNQPQHF

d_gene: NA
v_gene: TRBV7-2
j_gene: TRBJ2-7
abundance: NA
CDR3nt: TGTGCCAGCAGCACCGGGGGGACATCGCGTGGGGAGCAGTACTTC
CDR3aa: CASSTGGTSRGEQYF

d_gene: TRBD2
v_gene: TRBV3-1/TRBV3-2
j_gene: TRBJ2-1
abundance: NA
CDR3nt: TGTGCCAGCAGCCAAGTGCACGCGGGGGGGCAGGATGAGCAGTTCTTC
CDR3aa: CASSQVHAGGQDEQFF

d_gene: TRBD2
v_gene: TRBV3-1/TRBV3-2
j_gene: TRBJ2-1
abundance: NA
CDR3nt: TGTGCCAGCAGCCGGGAAACTGGGACTAAGATGAATGAGCAGTTCTTC
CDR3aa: CASSRETGTKMNEQFF

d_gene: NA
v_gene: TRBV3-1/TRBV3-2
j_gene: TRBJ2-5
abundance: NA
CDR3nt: TGTGCCAGCCGCAGGGCCGGTGAGACCCAGTACTTC
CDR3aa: CASRRAGETQYF

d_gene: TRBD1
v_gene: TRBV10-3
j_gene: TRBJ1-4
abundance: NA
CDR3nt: TGTGCCATCAGTGAAAGGGGGCGCGATGAAAAACTGTTTTTT
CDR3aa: CAISERGRDEKLFF

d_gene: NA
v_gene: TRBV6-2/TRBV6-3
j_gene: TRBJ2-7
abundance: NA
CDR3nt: TGTGCCAGCAGTTACGCCCTTTCGCGGGCCTCCTACGAGCAGTACTTC
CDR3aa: CASSYALSRASYEQYF

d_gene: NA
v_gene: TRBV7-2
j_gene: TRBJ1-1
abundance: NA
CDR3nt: TGTGCCAGCAGCCCCTCCAGGCTTGTTACTGAAGCTTTCTTT
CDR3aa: CASSPSRLVTEAFF

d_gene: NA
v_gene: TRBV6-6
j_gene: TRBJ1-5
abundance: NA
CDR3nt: TGTGCCAGCACCCTGTCTGAGGGTCAGCCCCAGCATTTT
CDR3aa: CASTLSEGQPQHF

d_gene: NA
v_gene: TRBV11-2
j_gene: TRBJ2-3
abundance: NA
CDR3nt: TGTGCCAGCAGCTTATCGGAGACAGTCACAGATACGCAGTATTTT
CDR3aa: CASSLSETVTDTQYF

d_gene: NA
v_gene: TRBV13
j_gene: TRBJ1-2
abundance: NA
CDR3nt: TGTGCCAGCAGATCAGGGGAAAACTATGGCTACACCTTC
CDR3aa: CASRSGENYGYTF

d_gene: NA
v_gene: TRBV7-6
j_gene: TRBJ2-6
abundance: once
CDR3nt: TGTGCCAGCAGCTCCCCAGGGACTGGGGCCAACGTCCTGACTTTC
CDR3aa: CASSSPGTGANVLTF

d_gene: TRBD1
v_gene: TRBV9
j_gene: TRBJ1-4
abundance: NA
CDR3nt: TGTGCCAGCAGCGTAGGGACAGGGGGCCCTGAAAAACTGTTTTTT
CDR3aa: CASSVGTGGPEKLFF

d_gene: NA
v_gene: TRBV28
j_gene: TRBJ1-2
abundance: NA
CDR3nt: TGTGCCAGCAGTTTCCCGGGGAGAGCTAACTATGGCTACACCTTC
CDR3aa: CASSFPGRANYGYTF

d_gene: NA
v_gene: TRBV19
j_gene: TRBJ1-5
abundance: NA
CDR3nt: TGTGCCAGTAGTCCACAGGGTGTGGGCCAGCCCCAGCATTTT
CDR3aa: CASSPQGVGQPQHF

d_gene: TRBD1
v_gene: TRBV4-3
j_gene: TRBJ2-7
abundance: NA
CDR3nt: TGCGCCAGCAGCCAGGACGGGACAGGGAGATACGAGCAGTACTTC
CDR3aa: CASSQDGTGRYEQYF

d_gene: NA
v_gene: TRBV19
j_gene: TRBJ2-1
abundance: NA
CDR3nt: TGTGCCAGTACCGCTAGCGCCAGCCATTACAATGAGCAGTTCTTC
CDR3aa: CASTASASHYNEQFF

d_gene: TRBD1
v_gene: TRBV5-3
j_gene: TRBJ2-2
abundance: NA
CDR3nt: TGTGCCAGAAGCAACCAACAGGGGGCTGTTACCGGGGAGCTGTTTTTT
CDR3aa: CARSNQQGAVTGELFF

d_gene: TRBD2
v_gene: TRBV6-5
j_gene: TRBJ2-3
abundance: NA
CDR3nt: TGTGCCAGCAGTTATTCCGCCAGCGGGGCAGATACGCAGTATTTT
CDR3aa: CASSYSASGADTQYF

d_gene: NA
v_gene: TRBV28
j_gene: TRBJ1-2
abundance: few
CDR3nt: TGTGCCAGCAGGGGAGGGAATAGCTATGGCTACACCTTC
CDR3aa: CASRGGNSYGYTF

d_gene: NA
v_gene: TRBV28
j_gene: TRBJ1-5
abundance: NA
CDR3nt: TGTGCCAGCAGCCTATCAGGGAATCAGCCCCAGCATTTT
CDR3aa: CASSLSGNQPQHF

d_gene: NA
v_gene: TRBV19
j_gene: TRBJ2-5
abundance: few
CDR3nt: TGTGCCAGTAGTCCTAGACAGACAGAGACCCAGTACTTC
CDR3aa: CASSPRQTETQYF

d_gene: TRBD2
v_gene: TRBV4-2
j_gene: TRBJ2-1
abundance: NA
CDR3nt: TGTGCCAGCAGCCAAGAAACTAGCGGGGGGTCGACTTACAATGAGCAGTTCTTC
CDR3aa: CASSQETSGGSTYNEQFF

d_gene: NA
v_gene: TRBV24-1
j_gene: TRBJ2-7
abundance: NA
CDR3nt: TGTGCCACCAGTGACCCGAACAGGGTTCTCGGGCAGTACTTC
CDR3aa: CATSDPNRVLGQYF

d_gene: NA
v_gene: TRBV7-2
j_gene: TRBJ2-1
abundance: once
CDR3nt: TGTGCCAGCGCCATCCTCAGCTCCTACAATGAGCAGTTCTTC
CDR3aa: CASAILSSYNEQFF

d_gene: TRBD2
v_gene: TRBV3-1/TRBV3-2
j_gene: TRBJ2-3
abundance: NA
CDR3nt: TGTGCCAGCAGCCAAGATCTGGGGAGGGGCGGGGGAGATACGCAGTATTTT
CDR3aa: CASSQDLGRGGGDTQYF

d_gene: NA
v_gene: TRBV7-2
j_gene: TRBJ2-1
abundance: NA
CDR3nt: TGTGCCAGCAGCTTAGATCAGGAGGCTCTTAGGTTCTTC
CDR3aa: CASSLDQEALRFF

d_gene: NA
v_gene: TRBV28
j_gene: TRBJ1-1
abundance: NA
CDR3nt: TGTGCCAGCTCTTATTTGAACACTGAAGCTTTCTTT
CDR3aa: CASSYLNTEAFF

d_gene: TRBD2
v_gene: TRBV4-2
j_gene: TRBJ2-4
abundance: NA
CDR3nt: TGTGCCAGCAGCCAATATCTTGAGACTAGCGGGGAAAACATTCAGTACTTC
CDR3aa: CASSQYLETSGENIQYF

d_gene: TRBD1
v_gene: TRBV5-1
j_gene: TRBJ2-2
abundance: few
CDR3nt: TGCGCCAGCAGCTTGGTTGGGACAGGGTCCGGGGAGCTGTTTTTT
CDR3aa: CASSLVGTGSGELFF

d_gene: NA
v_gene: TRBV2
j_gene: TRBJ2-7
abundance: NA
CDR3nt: TGTGCCAGCAGTGATTCGCTTGCGGGCGAGCAGTACTTC
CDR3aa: CASSDSLAGEQYF

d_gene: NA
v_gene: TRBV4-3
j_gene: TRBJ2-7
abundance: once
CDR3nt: TGCGCCAGCAGCCAATACGGGTCCTACGAGCAGTACTTC
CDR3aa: CASSQYGSYEQYF

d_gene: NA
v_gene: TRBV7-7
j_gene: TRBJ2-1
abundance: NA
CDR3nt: TGTGCTAGCAGCCCAAACAGGGGGGGACACAATGAGCAGTTCTTC
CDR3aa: CASSPNRGGHNEQFF

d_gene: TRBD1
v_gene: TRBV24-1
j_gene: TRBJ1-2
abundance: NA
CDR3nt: TGTGCCACCAGTGATGCCAGCGGACAGGGGGGGGTCGATGGCTACACCTTC
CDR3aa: CATSDASGQGGVDGYTF

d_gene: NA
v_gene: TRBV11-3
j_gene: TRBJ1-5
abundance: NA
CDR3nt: TGTGCCAGCAGCTCCAAAGCAGGCTTTCATCAGCCCCAGCATTTT
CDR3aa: CASSSKAGFHQPQHF

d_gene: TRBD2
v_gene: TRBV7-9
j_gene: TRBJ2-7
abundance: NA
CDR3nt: TGTGCCAGCAGCCGGATTAGCGGGCAAGACTCCTACGAGCAGTACTTC
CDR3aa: CASSRISGQDSYEQYF

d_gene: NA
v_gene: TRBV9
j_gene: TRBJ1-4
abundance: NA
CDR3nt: TGTGCCAGCAGCGTAGCGGGGGGCACTAATGAAAAACTGTTTTTT
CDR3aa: CASSVAGGTNEKLFF

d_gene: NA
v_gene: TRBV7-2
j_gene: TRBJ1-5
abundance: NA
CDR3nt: TGTGCCAGCAGCTTAGGACAGAGCAATCAGCCCCAGCATTTT
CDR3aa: CASSLGQSNQPQHF

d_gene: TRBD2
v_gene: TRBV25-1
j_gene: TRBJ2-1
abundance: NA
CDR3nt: TGTGCCAGCAGTGAATTGCTTGAGACTAGCGGAGGAAATGAGCAGTTCTTC
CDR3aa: CASSELLETSGGNEQFF

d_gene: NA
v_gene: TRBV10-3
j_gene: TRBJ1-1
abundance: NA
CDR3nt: TGTGCCATCAGTGAGTCGATAAGGGGCACTGAAGCTTTCTTT
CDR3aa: CAISESIRGTEAFF

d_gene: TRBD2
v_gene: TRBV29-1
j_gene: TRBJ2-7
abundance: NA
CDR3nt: TGCAGCGTTGAGACCGGGACTAGTGACAAGATGGAGCAGTACTTC
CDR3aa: CSVETGTSDKMEQYF

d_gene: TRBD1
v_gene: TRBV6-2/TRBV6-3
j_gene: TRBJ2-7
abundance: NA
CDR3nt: TGTGCCAGCAGTTACCTTCGCGGACAGGGCTACGAGCAGTACTTC
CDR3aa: CASSYLRGQGYEQYF

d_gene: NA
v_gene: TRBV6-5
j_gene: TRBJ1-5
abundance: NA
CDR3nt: TGTGCTGGTTCTTGGGGGGGAGGGAGCAATCAGCCCCAGCATTTT
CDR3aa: CAGSWGGGSNQPQHF

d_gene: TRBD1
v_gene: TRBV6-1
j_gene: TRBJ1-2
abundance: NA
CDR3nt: TGTGCCAGCAGTGAGGGACAGGGTTTCAGTGGCTACACCTTC
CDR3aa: CASSEGQGFSGYTF

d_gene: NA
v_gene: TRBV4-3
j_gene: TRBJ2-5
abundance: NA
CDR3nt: TGCGCCAGCAGCCAAGGGGGCGCCGAGACCCAGTACTTC
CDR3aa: CASSQGGAETQYF